This T cell receptor (beta chain) was retrieved from a study of shared clonotypes between healthy human individuals. Points on this clone: The same CDR3 also results from other DNA sequences found in this sample.

This CDR3 comprises 14 residues. V was clipped by 0 bases and J by 1 base, with 7 bases between them. Germline V gives CDR1 SGHRS, CDR2 YFSETQ. Clones were sequenced by immunoSEQ multiplex PCR, and TCRdb holds only the in-frame ones, with some missing. The sample gives about 510,000 clones, 95% to 97% of which show up once; roughly 0.06% is in the top ten. The TCR was taken from a woman in her twenties or thirties in good health. The sequenced material came from naive CD4+ T cells sorted from blood. Subset meaning: CD45RA+ positively selected. The rearrangement uses TRBV5-1 and TRBJ1-1; D is unclear. CDR3 region: CASSLGHENTEAFF. CDR3 DNA: TGCGCCAGCAGCTTGGGGCATGAGAACACTGAAGCTTTCTTT.